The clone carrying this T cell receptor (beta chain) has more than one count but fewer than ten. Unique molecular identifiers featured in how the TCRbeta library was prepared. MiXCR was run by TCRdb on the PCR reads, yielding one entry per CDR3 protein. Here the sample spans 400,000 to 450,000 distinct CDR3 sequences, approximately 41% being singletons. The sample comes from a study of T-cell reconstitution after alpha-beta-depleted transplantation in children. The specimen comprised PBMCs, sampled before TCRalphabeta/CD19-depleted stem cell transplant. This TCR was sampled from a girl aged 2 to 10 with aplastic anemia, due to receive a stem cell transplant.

The CDR3 region is CAIRRASEAYEQYF. In nucleotides, the CDR3 is TGTGCCATCAGGCGGGCTAGCGAGGCCTACGAGCAGTACTTC. The chain joins TRBV10-3 to TRBJ2-7, with D possibly TRBD2 on 6 matching bases. Germline CDR1 ENHRY, CDR2 SYGVKD. V was pared by 6 bases and J by 2 bases, with 14 bases between. CDR3 length: 14 residues.